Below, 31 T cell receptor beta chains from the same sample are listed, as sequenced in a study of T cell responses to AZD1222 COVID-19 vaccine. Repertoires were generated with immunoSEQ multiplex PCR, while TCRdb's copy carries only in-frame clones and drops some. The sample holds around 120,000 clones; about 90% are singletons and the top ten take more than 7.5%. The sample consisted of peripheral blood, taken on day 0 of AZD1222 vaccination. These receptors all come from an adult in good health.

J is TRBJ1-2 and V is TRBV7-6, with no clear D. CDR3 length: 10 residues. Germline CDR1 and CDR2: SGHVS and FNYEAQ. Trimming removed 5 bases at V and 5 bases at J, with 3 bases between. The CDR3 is CASSAYGYTF. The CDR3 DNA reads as TGTGCCAGCAGCGCGTATGGCTACACCTTC.

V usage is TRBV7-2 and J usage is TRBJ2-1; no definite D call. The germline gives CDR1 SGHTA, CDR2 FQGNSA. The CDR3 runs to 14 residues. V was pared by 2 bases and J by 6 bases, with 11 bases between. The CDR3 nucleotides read TGTGCCAGCAGCTTATCGAGGAACTTCAATGAGCAGTTCTTC. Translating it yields CASSLSRNFNEQFF.

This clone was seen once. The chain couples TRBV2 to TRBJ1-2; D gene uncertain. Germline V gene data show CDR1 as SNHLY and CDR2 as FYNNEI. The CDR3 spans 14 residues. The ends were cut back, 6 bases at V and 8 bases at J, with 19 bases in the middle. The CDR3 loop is CASSAEIATGGYTF. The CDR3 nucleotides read TGTGCCAGCAGCGCGGAGATCGCGACGGGGGGCTACACCTTC.

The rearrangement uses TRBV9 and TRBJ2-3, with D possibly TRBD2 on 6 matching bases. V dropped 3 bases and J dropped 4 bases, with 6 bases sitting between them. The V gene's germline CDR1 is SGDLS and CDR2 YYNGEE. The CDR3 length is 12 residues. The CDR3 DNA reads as TGTGCCAGCAGCGGGGGGGCAGATACGCAGTATTTT. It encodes CASSGGADTQYF.

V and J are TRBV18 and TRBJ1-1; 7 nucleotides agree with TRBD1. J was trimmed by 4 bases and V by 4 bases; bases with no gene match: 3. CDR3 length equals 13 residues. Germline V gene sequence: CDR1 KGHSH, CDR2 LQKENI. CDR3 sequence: CASSLTGSTEAFF. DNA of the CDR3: TGTGCCAGCTCACTGACAGGGAGCACTGAAGCTTTCTTT.

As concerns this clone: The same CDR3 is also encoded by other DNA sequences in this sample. The CDR3 region is CASSPRTGNTGELFF. CDR3 nucleotides: TGTGCCAGCAGCCCCCGGACAGGAAACACCGGGGAGCTGTTTTTT. The V gene is TRBV9, the J gene TRBJ2-2; 7 bases are a match to TRBD1. J gave up 2 bases and V 4 bases, and 5 bases lay outside the gene matches. Germline-derived CDR1 and CDR2 are SGDLS and YYNGEE. This CDR3 region has 15 residues.

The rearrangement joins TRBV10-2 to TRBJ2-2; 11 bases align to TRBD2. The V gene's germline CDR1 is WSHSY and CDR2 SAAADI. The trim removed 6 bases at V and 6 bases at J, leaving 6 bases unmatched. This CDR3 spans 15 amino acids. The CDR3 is CASRIAGGPAGELFF. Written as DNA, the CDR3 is TGCGCCAGCAGAATAGCGGGAGGGCCCGCCGGGGAGCTGTTTTTT.

The DNA of the CDR3 is TGTGCCAGCAGTTACTCGAGGGGCAAGGATTCACCCCTCCACTTT. It codes for CASSYSRGKDSPLHF. The chain joins TRBV6-5 to TRBJ1-6, with D maybe TRBD1 (5 bases). The CDR3 consists of 15 residues. Trimming shortened V by 0 bases and J by 8 bases, and 11 bases separated the two germline ends. Germline CDR1 is MNHEY and CDR2 is SVGAGI.

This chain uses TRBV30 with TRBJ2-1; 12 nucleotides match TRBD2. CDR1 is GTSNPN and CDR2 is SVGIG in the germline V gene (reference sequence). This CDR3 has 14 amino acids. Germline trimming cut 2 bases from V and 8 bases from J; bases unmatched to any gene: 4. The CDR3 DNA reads TGTGCCTGGAGTACCCTAGCGGGAGGGTATGAGCAGTTCTTC. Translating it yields CAWSTLAGGYEQFF. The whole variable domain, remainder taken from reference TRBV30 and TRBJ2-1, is SQTIHQWPATLVQPVGSPLSLECTVEGTSNPNLYWYRQAAGRGLQLLFYSVGIGQISSEVPQNLSASRPQDRQFILSSKKLLLSDSGFYLCAWSTLAGGYEQFFGPGTRLTVL.

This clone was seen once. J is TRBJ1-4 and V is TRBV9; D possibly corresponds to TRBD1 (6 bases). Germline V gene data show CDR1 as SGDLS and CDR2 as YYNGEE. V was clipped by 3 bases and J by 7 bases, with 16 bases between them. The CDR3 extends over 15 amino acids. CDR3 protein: CASSDPRGSSEKLFF. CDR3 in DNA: TGTGCCAGCAGCGACCCCAGGGGCTCTAGTGAAAAACTGTTTTTT. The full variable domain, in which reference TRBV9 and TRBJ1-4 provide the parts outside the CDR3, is DSGVTQTPKHLITATGQRVTLRCSPRSGDLSVYWYQQSLDQGLQFLIQYYNGEERAKGNILERFSAQQFPDLHSELNLSSLELGDSALYFCASSDPRGSSEKLFFGSGTQLSVL.

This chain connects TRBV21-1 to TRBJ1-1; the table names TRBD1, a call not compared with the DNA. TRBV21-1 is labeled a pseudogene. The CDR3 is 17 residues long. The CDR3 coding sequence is TGTGCCAGCAGTACTCCTAGGGGGTTGGGAAAGAACACTGAAGCTTTCTTT. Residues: CASSTPRGLGKNTEAFF.

The CDR3 here is CASSYVGGARGEKLFF. CDR3 bases: TGTGCCAGCAGTTACGTTGGGGGCGCCAGGGGTGAAAAACTGTTTTTT. The chain recombines TRBV6-5 with TRBJ1-4; possible D gene TRBD1, 6 bases. The length of the CDR3 is 16 residues. Germline V CDR1 and CDR2: MNHEY, SVGAGI. V dropped 2 bases and J dropped 7 bases, with 17 bases sitting between them.

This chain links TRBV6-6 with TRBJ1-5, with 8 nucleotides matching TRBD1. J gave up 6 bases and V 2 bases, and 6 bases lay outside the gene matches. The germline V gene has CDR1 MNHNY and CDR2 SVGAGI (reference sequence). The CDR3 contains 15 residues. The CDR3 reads CASSYAQGAGQPQHF. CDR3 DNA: TGTGCCAGCAGTTACGCGCAGGGGGCAGGTCAGCCCCAGCATTTT.

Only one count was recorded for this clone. CDR3 coding DNA: TGTGCCAGTAGCCGTCCGGGGGGGAGATTTGAGACCCAGTACTTC. It encodes CASSRPGGRFETQYF. The V gene is TRBV19, the J gene TRBJ2-5, with TRBD2 matching over 8 bases. The germline V gene has CDR1 LNHDA and CDR2 SQIVND (reference sequence). Unmatched junction bases numbered 11, after V lost 6 bases and J lost 5 bases. CDR3 length equals 15 residues.

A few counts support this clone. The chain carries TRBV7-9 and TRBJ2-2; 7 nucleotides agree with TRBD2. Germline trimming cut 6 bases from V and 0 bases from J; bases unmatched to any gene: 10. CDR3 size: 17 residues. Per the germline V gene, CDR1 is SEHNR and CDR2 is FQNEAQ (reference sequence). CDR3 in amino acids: CASREGLAEANTGELFF. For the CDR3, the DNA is TGTGCCAGCAGGGAGGGGCTAGCGGAGGCGAACACCGGGGAGCTGTTTTTT.

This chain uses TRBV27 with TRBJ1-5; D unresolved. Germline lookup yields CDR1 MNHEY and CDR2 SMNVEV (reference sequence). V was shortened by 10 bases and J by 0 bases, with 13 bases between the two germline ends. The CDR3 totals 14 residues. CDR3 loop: CAKSEQVSNQPQHF. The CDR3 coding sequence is TGTGCCAAATCAGAACAAGTTAGCAATCAGCCCCAGCATTTT.

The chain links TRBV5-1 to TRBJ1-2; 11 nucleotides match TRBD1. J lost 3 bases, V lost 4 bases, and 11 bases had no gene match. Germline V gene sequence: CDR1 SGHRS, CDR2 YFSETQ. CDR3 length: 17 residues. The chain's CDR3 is CASSPRGTGGGDYGYTF. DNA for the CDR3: TGCGCCAGCAGCCCTAGGGGGACAGGGGGAGGTGACTATGGCTACACCTTC.

This CDR3 is CASSLRDRGDTGELFF. CDR3 sequence (DNA): TGTGCCAGCAGCTTACGTGACAGGGGGGACACCGGGGAGCTGTTTTTT. This chain links TRBV7-9 with TRBJ2-2, with TRBD1 matching over 9 bases. V gave up 2 bases and J gave up 3 bases; unmatched junction bases: 4. The V gene's germline CDR1 is SEHNR and CDR2 FQNEAQ (reference sequence). The CDR3 sequence is 16 residues long.

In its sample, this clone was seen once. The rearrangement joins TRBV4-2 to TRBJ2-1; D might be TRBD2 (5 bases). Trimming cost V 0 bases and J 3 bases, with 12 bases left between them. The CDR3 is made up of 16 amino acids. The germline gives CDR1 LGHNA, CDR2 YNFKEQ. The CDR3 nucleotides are TGTGCCAGCAGCCAAGATCCAGCGGACCTCTACAATGAGCAGTTCTTC. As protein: CASSQDPADLYNEQFF.

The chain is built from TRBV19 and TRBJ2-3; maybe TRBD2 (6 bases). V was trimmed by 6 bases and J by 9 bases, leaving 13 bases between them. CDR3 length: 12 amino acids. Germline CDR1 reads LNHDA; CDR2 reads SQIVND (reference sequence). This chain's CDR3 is CASRGDWGTQYF. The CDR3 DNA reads TGTGCCAGTAGGGGGGACTGGGGAACGCAGTATTTT.

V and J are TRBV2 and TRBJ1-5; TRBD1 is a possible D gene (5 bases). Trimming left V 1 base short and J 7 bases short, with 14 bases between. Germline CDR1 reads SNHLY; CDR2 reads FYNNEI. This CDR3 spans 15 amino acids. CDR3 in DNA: TGTGCCAGCAGTGAAGTGGGGGGGGGAGGCCAGCCCCAGCATTTT. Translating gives CASSEVGGGGQPQHF. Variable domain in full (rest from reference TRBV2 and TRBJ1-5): EPEVTQTPSHQVTQMGQEVILRCVPISNHLYFYWYRQILGQKVEFLVSFYNNEISEKSEIFDDQFSVERPDGSNFTLKIRSTKLEDSAMYFCASSEVGGGGQPQHFGDGTRLSIL.

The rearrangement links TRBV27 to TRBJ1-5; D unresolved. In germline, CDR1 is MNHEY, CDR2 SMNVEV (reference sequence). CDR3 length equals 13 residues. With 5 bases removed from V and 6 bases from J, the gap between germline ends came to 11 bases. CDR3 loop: CASSVGGFQPQHF. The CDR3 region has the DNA TGTGCCAGCAGTGTCGGAGGGTTTCAGCCCCAGCATTTT.

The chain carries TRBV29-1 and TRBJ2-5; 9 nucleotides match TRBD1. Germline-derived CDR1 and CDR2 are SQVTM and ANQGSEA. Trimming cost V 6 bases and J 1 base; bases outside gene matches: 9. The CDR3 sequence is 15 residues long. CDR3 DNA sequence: TGCAGCGTCGCCTCGACAGGGGGATCCCAAGAGACCCAGTACTTC. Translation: CSVASTGGSQETQYF.

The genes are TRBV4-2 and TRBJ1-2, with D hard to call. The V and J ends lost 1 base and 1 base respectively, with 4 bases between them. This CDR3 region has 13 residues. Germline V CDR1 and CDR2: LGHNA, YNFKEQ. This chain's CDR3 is CASSQVDNYGYTF. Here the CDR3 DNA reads TGTGCCAGCAGCCAAGTGGATAACTATGGCTACACCTTC.

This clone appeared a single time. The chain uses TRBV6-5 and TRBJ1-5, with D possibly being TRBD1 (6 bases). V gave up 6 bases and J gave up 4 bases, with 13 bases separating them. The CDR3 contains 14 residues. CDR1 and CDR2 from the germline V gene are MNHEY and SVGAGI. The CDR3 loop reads CASRRTGQNQPQHF. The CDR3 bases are TGTGCCAGCAGAAGAACAGGACAGAATCAGCCCCAGCATTTT.

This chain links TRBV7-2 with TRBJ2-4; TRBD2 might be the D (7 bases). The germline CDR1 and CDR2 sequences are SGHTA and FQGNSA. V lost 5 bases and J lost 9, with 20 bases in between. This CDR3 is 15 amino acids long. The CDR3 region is CASSGFGGALGIQYF. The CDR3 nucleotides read TGTGCCAGCAGCGGCTTTGGGGGGGCTTTAGGCATTCAGTACTTC.

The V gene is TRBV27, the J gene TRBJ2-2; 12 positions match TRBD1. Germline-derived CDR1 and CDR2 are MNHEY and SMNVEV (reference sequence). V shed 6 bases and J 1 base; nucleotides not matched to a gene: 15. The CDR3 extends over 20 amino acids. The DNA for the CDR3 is TGTGCCAGCAGCCAACAGGGACAGGGGGCGATGGGATGGAACACCGGGGAGCTGTTTTTT. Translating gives CASSQQGQGAMGWNTGELFF.

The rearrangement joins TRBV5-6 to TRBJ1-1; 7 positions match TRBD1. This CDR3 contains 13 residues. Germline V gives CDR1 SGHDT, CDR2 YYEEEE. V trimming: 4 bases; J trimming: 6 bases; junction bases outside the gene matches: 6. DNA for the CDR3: TGTGCCAGCAGCCTTCGACAGGGCCCTGAAGCTTTCTTT. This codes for CASSLRQGPEAFF.

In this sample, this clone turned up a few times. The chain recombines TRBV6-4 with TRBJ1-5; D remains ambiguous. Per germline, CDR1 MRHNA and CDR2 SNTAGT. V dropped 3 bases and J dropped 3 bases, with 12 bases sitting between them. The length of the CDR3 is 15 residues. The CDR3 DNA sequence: TGTGCCAGCAGTGAAGGGCAAGGAAACAATCAGCCCCAGCATTTT. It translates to CASSEGQGNNQPQHF.

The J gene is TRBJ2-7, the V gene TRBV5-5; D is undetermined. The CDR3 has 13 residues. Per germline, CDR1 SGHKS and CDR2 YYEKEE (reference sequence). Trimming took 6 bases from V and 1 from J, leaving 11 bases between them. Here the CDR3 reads CASTSWGSYEQYF. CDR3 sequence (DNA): TGTGCCAGCACCTCATGGGGTTCCTACGAGCAGTACTTC.

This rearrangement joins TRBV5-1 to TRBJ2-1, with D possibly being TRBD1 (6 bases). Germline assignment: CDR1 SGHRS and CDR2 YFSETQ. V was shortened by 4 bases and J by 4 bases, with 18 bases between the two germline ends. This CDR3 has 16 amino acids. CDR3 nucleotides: TGCGCCAGCAGCCCAGGTGTCAGGGGATTATACAATGAGCAGTTCTTC. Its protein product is CASSPGVRGLYNEQFF.